These 2 T cell receptor beta chains originate from one sample sequenced in a study of T-cell reconstitution after alpha-beta-depleted transplantation in children (dated by TCRdb to 2015 to 2016). Libraries were constructed by PCR. The sequencer was an Illumina HiSeq 2500. Molecular barcoding was employed in the preparation of TCR libraries, with unique molecular identifiers being used to normalize TCRbeta repertoire quantification. In TCRdb, the public reads were trimmed at Q25 with fastp and aligned with MiXCR, with productive beta chains retained. Rows are combined by CDR3 protein, so each entry shows the most common genes and DNA. A total of about 980,000 distinct CDR3 sequences appear in this sample, roughly 31% of them only once. More than 25% of the sample is in the top ten clones. What the treatment or condition label conveys for this sample: allogeneic hematopoietic cell transplantation with graft depleted of TCRalphabeta T cells and CD19 B cells.

The sample consisted of PBMCs, mostly from graft donor cells, taken 360 days after TCRalphabeta/CD19-depleted stem cell transplant. These receptors were obtained from a boy in the first two years of life who had a stem cell transplant for SCID, so the T cells may come from the graft donor.

This clonotype was detected once. This chain links TRBV5-6 with TRBJ2-2; a possible D gene is TRBD1 (6 bases). The CDR3 loop spans 18 amino acids. Germline V gene sequence: CDR1 SGHDT, CDR2 YYEEEE. V lost 1 base, J lost 1 base, and 17 bases lay in between. CDR3 nucleotides: TGTGCCAGCAGCTTGCCCAAACAGCAGGGGAAGAACACCGGGGAGCTGTTTTTT. Translated: CASSLPKQQGKNTGELFF.

This clonotype was observed a few times. The chain uses TRBV6-1 and TRBJ2-4; 7 nucleotides match TRBD1. The CDR3 sequence is 17 residues long. Per germline, CDR1 MNHNS and CDR2 SASEGT. V dropped 4 bases and J dropped 0; count of bases not matched to a gene: 9. Here the CDR3 DNA reads TGTGCCAGCAGTGGGGGACAGCCCCAGCTAGCCAAAAACATTCAGTACTTC. The encoded protein is CASSGGQPQLAKNIQYF.